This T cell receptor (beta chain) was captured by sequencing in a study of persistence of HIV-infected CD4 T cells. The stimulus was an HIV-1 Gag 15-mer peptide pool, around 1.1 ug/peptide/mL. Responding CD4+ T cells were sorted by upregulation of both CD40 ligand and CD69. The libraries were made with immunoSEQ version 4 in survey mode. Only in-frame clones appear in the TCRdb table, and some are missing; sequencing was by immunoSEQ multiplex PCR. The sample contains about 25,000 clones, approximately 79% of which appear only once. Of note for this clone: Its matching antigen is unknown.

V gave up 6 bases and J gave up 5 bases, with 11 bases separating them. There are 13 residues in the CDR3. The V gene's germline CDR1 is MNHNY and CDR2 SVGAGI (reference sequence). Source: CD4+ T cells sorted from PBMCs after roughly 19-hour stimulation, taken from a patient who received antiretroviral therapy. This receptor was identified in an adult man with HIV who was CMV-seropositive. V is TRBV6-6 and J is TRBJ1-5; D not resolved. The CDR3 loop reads CASRLGVYQPQHF. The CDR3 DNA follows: TGTGCCAGCAGACTGGGAGTATATCAGCCCCAGCATTTT.